These 25 T cell receptor beta chains share one sample of origin, sequenced in a study of response to subunit inactivated influenza vaccine. MiXCR, run by TCRdb on the RT-PCR reads, gives a single entry per CDR3 protein. The data contain just over 300,000 distinct CDR3 sequences, less than 25% of them singletons. The sequencing here drew on PBMCs from blood, taken approximately 22 months after vaccination. These TCRs come from a man aged 45 to 75 who received an inactivated influenza vaccine.

This clonotype turned up a few times. The V and J genes are TRBV4-3 and TRBJ2-6, with D uncertain. CDR1 LGHNA and CDR2 YSLEER come from the germline V gene. The V end lost 0 bases, the J end lost 0 bases, and 12 bases lay between the germline ends. The CDR3 runs 18 residues. The CDR3 region is CASSQDVGYSSGANVLTF. The CDR3 nucleotides are TGCGCCAGCAGCCAAGATGTGGGTTACAGCTCTGGGGCCAACGTCCTGACTTTC.

The chain carries TRBV5-1 and TRBJ2-1, with 9 positions matching TRBD2. Germline lookup yields CDR1 SGHRS and CDR2 YFSETQ. With 0 bases clipped from V and 9 bases from J, the junction kept 10 bases outside the gene matches. The CDR3 contains 16 residues. The CDR3 DNA reads as TGCGCCAGCAGCTTGGCCAGTGCGGGGGGGCAGGTTGAGCAGTTCTTC. Its translation: CASSLASAGGQVEQFF. Based on the CDR3 plus reference TRBV5-1 and TRBJ2-1, the full variable domain is KAGVTQTPRYLIKTRGQQVTLSCSPISGHRSVSWYQQTPGQGLQFLFEYFSETQRNKGNFPGRFSGRQFSNSRSEMNVSTLELGDSALYLCASSLASAGGQVEQFFGPGTRLTVL.

There are a few counts of this clonotype. The chain joins TRBV20-1 to TRBJ1-1; 9 bases line up with TRBD1. The germline V gene has CDR1 DFQATT and CDR2 SNEGSKA (reference sequence). V lost 6 bases and J lost 1; bases outside the gene matches: 6. The CDR3 length is 14 residues. CDR3 DNA sequence: TGCAGTGCCCAGGACAGGGGAGGGAACACTGAAGCTTTCTTT. Its protein is CSAQDRGGNTEAFF.

In its sample, this clonotype was seen many times. The genes are TRBV19 and TRBJ1-5; the D gene is possibly TRBD1 (5 bases). V was cut by 4 bases and J by 0 bases, with 10 bases left in between. The CDR3 has 15 amino acids. Germline V lookup: CDR1 LNHDA, CDR2 SQIVND (reference sequence). DNA for the CDR3: TGTGCCAGTAGTACGACAGCCTATAGCAATCAGCCCCAGCATTTT. It codes for CASSTTAYSNQPQHF.

The chain links TRBV7-9 to TRBJ2-1, with TRBD1 matching over 8 bases. This CDR3 comprises 14 residues. V lost 5 bases, J lost 5 bases, and 5 bases stayed unmatched. Looked up from germline, CDR1 is SEHNR and CDR2 is FQNEAQ (reference sequence). The CDR3 is CASSPWTGNNEQFF. The CDR3 DNA is TGTGCCAGCAGCCCATGGACAGGGAACAATGAGCAGTTCTTC.

V and J are TRBV6-5 and TRBJ2-2, with D uncertain. The germline V gene encodes CDR1 MNHEY and CDR2 SVGAGI. The CDR3 consists of 14 residues. V dropped 2 bases and J dropped 3 bases, with 7 bases sitting between them. The CDR3 protein is CASSYIGDTGELFF. The CDR3 coding sequence is TGTGCCAGCAGTTACATCGGTGACACCGGGGAGCTGTTTTTT.

As to this clonotype: Compared with germline, one end of the junction differs, possibly owing to a read error. The rearrangement links TRBV19 to TRBJ2-1, with 7 bases matching TRBD1. This CDR3 spans 15 amino acids. Per the germline V gene, CDR1 is LNHDA and CDR2 is SQIVND (reference sequence). Here the CDR3 reads CASRIGPEGAHEQFF. The CDR3 coding sequence is TGTGCCAGTAGAATAGGTCCCGAGGGGGCGCATGAGCAGTTCTTC.

The chain has TRBV5-1 and TRBJ2-7; D not resolved. The CDR3 totals 14 residues. From germline, CDR1 is SGHRS and CDR2 YFSETQ. Trimming cost V 0 bases and J 0 bases, with 7 bases left between them. CDR3 region: CASSLDGSSYEQYF. CDR3 bases: TGCGCCAGCAGCTTGGATGGCAGCTCCTACGAGCAGTACTTC.

The rearrangement links TRBV11-3 to TRBJ2-1, with D unclear. The CDR3 is 12 amino acids. Germline V gives CDR1 SGHNT, CDR2 YENEEA. Trimming stripped 4 bases from V and 9 bases from J, with 10 bases between. The CDR3 sequence is CASSSAGVEQFF. The CDR3 DNA reads as TGTGCCAGCAGCTCCGCCGGCGTTGAGCAGTTCTTC.

This clonotype was seen only a few times. The rearrangement links TRBV7-8 to TRBJ1-5; 7 bases match TRBD1. The length of the CDR3 is 16 residues. Germline V gives CDR1 SGHVS, CDR2 FQNEAQ. The V and J ends lost 1 base and 0 bases, in that order; junction bases with no gene match: 3. Here the CDR3 reads CASSLGTGGSNQPQHF. In DNA, the CDR3 is TGTGCCAGCAGCTTAGGGACAGGAGGTAGCAATCAGCCCCAGCATTTT.

In its sample, this clonotype was seen a few times. The chain uses TRBV5-6 and TRBJ2-3; 12 bases are shared with TRBD2. V shed 2 bases and J 4 bases; nucleotides not matched to a gene: 2. In germline, CDR1 is SGHDT, CDR2 YYEEEE. This CDR3 has 15 residues. CDR3 protein: CASSLRLAGADTQYF. The CDR3 coding sequence is TGTGCCAGCAGCTTAAGACTAGCGGGGGCAGATACGCAGTATTTT.

This clonotype has more than one count but fewer than ten. V gene TRBV5-1 combines with J gene TRBJ2-1, with 9 bases that match TRBD1. CDR3 length: 15 amino acids. After removal of 6 bases from V and 9 bases from J, the junction contained 13 bases not matched to a gene. Germline CDR1 SGHRS, CDR2 YFSETQ. The CDR3, as DNA: TGCGCCAGCACCGTCGATGGGACAGGGAGTATTGAGCAGTTCTTC. It translates to CASTVDGTGSIEQFF.

The chain links TRBV5-1 to TRBJ2-7, with TRBD1 as a possible D gene (5 bases). The CDR3 sequence is 18 residues long. V was cut by 0 bases and J by 2 bases, with 21 bases left in between. Germline assignment: CDR1 SGHRS and CDR2 YFSETQ. The CDR3 DNA reads TGCGCCAGCAGCTTGGGAGAAGGGGCTTTCGGAACCGCCTACGAGCAGTACTTC. This gives the protein CASSLGEGAFGTAYEQYF.

This clonotype was detected ten times or more. The chain links TRBV10-3 to TRBJ1-6; D unclear. The CDR3 has 15 amino acids. V was shortened by 2 bases and J by 7 bases, with 12 bases between the two germline ends. CDR1 and CDR2 from the germline V gene are ENHRY and SYGVKD. CDR3 sequence (DNA): TGTGCCATCAGTGAGGACCGGAAACTAAATTCACCCCTCCACTTT. The encoded protein is CAISEDRKLNSPLHF.

The chain joins TRBV7-8 to TRBJ1-5, with D possibly being TRBD1 (5 bases). Trimming stripped 5 bases from V and 7 bases from J, with 18 bases between. The CDR3 length is 15 residues. The germline CDR1 and CDR2 sequences are SGHVS and FQNEAQ. CDR3 sequence reads: CASSPAPRGVQPQHF. For the CDR3, the DNA is TGTGCCAGCAGCCCCGCACCTCGAGGGGTCCAGCCCCAGCATTTT.

About this clonotype: Sequence at one end of the junction differs from germline and may be a read error. V usage is TRBV30 and J usage is TRBJ1-1, with D possibly matching TRBD1 (5 bases). The CDR3 runs 14 residues. The germline V gene encodes CDR1 GTSNPN and CDR2 SVGIG (reference sequence). The CDR3 spells CAWSVSQGKTEALF. Written as DNA, the CDR3 is TGTGCCTGGAGTGTATCCCAGGGTAAGACTGAAGCTTTATTT.

The chain uses TRBV20-1 and TRBJ2-1, with 11 bases aligning to TRBD2. J gave up 3 bases and V 3 bases, and 4 bases lay outside the gene matches. The length of the CDR3 is 15 residues. Germline loops: CDR1 DFQATT, CDR2 SNEGSKA (reference sequence). In DNA form, the CDR3 reads TGCAGTGCTAGCCCGGGACTAGCGGTCTACAATGAGCAGTTCTTC. Protein: CSASPGLAVYNEQFF.

The rearrangement uses TRBV3-1 and TRBJ1-4, with D possibly TRBD1 on 5 matching bases. CDR3 length: 14 amino acids. Trimming left V 4 bases short and J 7 bases short, with 13 bases between. From germline, CDR1 is LGHDT and CDR2 YNNKEL (reference sequence). The CDR3 DNA follows: TGTGCCAGCAGCCTCCGGGACCTAGGTGAAAAACTGTTTTTT. Encoded protein: CASSLRDLGEKLFF.

The rearrangement joins TRBV11-1 to TRBJ2-7, with 10 bases fitting TRBD1. Looked up from germline, CDR1 is SGHAT and CDR2 is FQDESV (reference sequence). The CDR3 loop spans 18 amino acids. The trim removed 3 bases at V and 7 bases at J, leaving 18 bases unmatched. In nucleotides, the CDR3 is TGTGCCAGCAGCTTTATGGTAGAGCGGGACAGGGGTAAAAAGGAGCAGTACTTC. Its protein is CASSFMVERDRGKKEQYF.

V and J are TRBV6-1 and TRBJ1-6; 10 positions match TRBD1. Losses at the gene ends were 2 bases for V and 10 bases for J; bases not matched to a gene: 5. The CDR3 runs 15 residues. The germline CDR1 and CDR2 sequences are MNHNS and SASEGT. CDR3 sequence reads: CASSEYPGQGSPLHF. The CDR3 DNA reads TGTGCCAGCAGTGAATACCCGGGACAGGGGTCACCCCTCCACTTT.

This chain joins TRBV18 and TRBJ2-3; D might be TRBD2 (6 bases). Germline CDR1 and CDR2: KGHSH and LQKENI. The CDR3 contains 16 residues. V dropped 3 bases and J dropped 0 bases, with 13 bases sitting between them. In DNA form, the CDR3 reads TGTGCCAGCTCACCGCGGGACCTAGACAGCACAGATACGCAGTATTTT. Protein sequence: CASSPRDLDSTDTQYF.

The table lists this clonotype with many counts. This chain links TRBV7-8 with TRBJ1-4; 7 bases are shared with TRBD1. The CDR3 is 14 amino acids. J lost 5 bases, V lost 5 bases, and 5 bases had no gene match. The germline V gene has CDR1 SGHVS and CDR2 FQNEAQ. The CDR3 sequence is CASSPQGRNEKLFF. In DNA, the CDR3 is TGTGCCAGCAGCCCACAGGGGAGGAATGAAAAACTGTTTTTT.

The rearrangement joins TRBV27 to TRBJ2-7; perhaps TRBD2 as D (6 bases). CDR3 length: 17 residues. CDR1 and CDR2 (germline): MNHEY, SMNVEV (reference sequence). The V gene lost 6 bases and the J gene lost 5 bases, with 26 bases spanning the gap. The CDR3 loop reads CASRTSGFGGPLDEQYF. DNA of the CDR3: TGTGCCAGCAGAACATCAGGGTTCGGGGGTCCCCTGGACGAGCAGTACTTC.

In this sample, this clonotype turned up many times. The chain combines TRBV12-3 or TRBV12-4 with TRBJ1-6, with D possibly TRBD1 on 5 matching bases. The CDR3 has 13 residues. The V and J ends lost 4 bases and 9 bases respectively, with 10 bases between them. The CDR3 sequence: CASSSREGSPLHF. CDR3 coding DNA: TGTGCCAGCAGTTCCAGGGAAGGTTCACCCCTCCACTTT.

This clonotype was counted only a few times. This chain joins TRBV7-9 and TRBJ2-2, with TRBD1 identical over 8 bases. The CDR3 loop spans 16 amino acids. The ends lost 4 bases at V and 0 bases at J; junction bases unmatched: 4. In germline, CDR1 is SEHNR, CDR2 FQNEAQ (reference sequence). The DNA for the CDR3 is TGTGCCAGCAGCTCCCGACAGGGGCCGAACACCGGGGAGCTGTTTTTT. Amino acids: CASSSRQGPNTGELFF. The variable domain in full, with the rest retrieved from reference TRBV7-9 and TRBJ2-2, is DTGVSQNPRHKITKRGQNVTFRCDPISEHNRLYWYRQTLGQGPEFLTYFQNEAQLEKSRLLSDRFSAERPKGSFSTLEIQRTEQGDSAMYLCASSSRQGPNTGELFFGEGSRLTVL.